The rows below give T cell receptor beta chains drawn from one sample of a study of shared clonotypes between healthy human individuals. Measured with immunoSEQ multiplex PCR; TCRdb has only the in-frame clones, and not every one. The sample carries more than 2 million clones, 85% to 95% recorded once. Sequenced: naive CD8+ T cells from PBMCs. The receptors stem from a man in his late teens or twenties in good health. Some clones in this sample may be carry-over from other donors' samples. The CDR3 runs from the conserved cysteine through the conserved F or W.

v_gene	j_gene	CDR3aa
TRBV27	TRBJ1-2	CASSSLGQGRYGYTF
TRBV7-3	TRBJ2-7	CASSRSWNDHEQYF
TRBV11-2	TRBJ2-3	CASSWGDRDGWVTQYF
TRBV9	TRBJ2-1	CASSSNVRDLDNEQFF
TRBV6-5	TRBJ2-1	CASGGNEQFF
TRBV5-8	TRBJ2-4	CASSTQGLAKNIQYF
TRBV6-6	TRBJ2-1	CASSEGTGGEDEQFF
TRBV27	TRBJ1-5	CASSLFQYQPQHF
TRBV7-9	TRBJ2-7	CASSFAGAREQYF
TRBV30	TRBJ1-2	CAWCPTGWNYGYTF
TRBV27	TRBJ1-4	CASRTYRETTNEKLFF
TRBV28	TRBJ2-7	CASTVTSAYEQYF
TRBV27	TRBJ2-1	CASSLILAPYNEQFF
TRBV9	TRBJ1-2	CASSPQNGGYTF
TRBV29-1	TRBJ1-1	CSVDLGTEAFF
TRBV27	TRBJ1-1	CASSSHRTSNTEAFF
TRBV7-8	TRBJ2-4	CASSLVTAAGVQYF
TRBV13	TRBJ2-7	CASSFEGSYEQYF
TRBV27	TRBJ2-7	CASSPLRQQLYEQYF
TRBV27	TRBJ2-3	CASSPKIYPTFEDTQYF
TRBV7-3	TRBJ2-1	CASSAKATNEQFF
TRBV19	TRBJ2-7	CASSIEAGTGYSYEQYF
TRBV19	TRBJ2-7	CASSIAHRGSGISGEQYF
TRBV9	TRBJ2-5	CASSGKREEVFEETQYF
TRBV6-5	TRBJ2-7	CASSWSEGRYEQYF
TRBV21-1	TRBJ2-4	CASSISPGSIGNIQYF
TRBV4-1	TRBJ2-7	CASSPPGTGVHYEQYF
TRBV29-1	TRBJ2-3	CSVEDPGTSGVLPRTDTQYF
TRBV7-9	TRBJ1-4	CASGRGPQLDEKLFF
TRBV4-1	NA	CASSDQMDGSSYEQYF
TRBV2	TRBJ2-5	CASLGLAGGETQYF
TRBV27	TRBJ2-7	CASSPGTAYEQYF
TRBV6-6	TRBJ1-2	CASTLPGTGNGYTF
TRBV9	TRBJ2-3	CASSVATTPTDTQYF
TRBV27	TRBJ2-3	CASRRGTSVTDTQYF